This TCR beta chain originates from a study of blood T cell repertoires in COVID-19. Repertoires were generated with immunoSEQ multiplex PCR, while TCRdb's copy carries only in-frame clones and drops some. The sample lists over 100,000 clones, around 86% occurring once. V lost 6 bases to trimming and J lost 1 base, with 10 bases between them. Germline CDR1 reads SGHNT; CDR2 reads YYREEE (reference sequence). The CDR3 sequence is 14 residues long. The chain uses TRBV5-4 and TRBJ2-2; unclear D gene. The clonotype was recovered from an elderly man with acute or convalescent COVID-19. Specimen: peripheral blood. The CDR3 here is CASTVTRNTGELFF. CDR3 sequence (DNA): TGTGCCAGCACCGTAACGAGGAACACCGGGGAGCTGTTTTTT. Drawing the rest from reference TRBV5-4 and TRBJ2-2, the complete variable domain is ETGVTQSPTHLIKTRGQQVTLRCSSQSGHNTVSWYQQALGQGPQFIFQYYREEENGRGNFPPRFSGLQFPNYSSELNVNALELDDSALYLCASTVTRNTGELFFGEGSRLTVL.